The 15 T cell receptor beta chains presented below share a single source sample, sequenced in a study of identical twins. TCRdb re-called the 5' RACE reads through MiXCR, storing one row per CDR3 protein. The table includes roughly 200,000 distinct CDR3 sequences, about a sixth detected once. The same data also went into a second study, on T cells expressing NK-cell markers.

Sequencing was done on a sample of CD8+ T cells sorted from blood. The receptors originated from a woman younger than 35 in good health.

The chain has TRBV4-3 and TRBJ2-3; D unresolved. This CDR3 spans 17 amino acids. V gave up 5 bases and J gave up 0 bases, with 18 bases separating them. Germline CDR1 LGHNA, CDR2 YSLEER. The CDR3 protein is CASSSTHAAPSTDTQYF. CDR3 DNA: TGCGCCAGCAGCTCTACCCATGCAGCCCCTAGCACAGATACGCAGTATTTT.

The chain joins TRBV6-2 or TRBV6-3 to TRBJ2-7, with TRBD1 as a possible D gene (6 bases). V lost 6 bases to trimming and J lost 0 bases, with 15 bases between them. The CDR3 has 15 amino acids. CDR1 is MNHEY, CDR2 SVGEGT, per germline. DNA for the CDR3: TGTGCCAGCAGCCCCAATACAGGGTCCTCCTACGAGCAGTACTTC. Protein: CASSPNTGSSYEQYF.

The chain couples TRBV6-1 to TRBJ1-1, with D uncertain. The germline V gene encodes CDR1 MNHNS and CDR2 SASEGT. Trimming took off 8 bases at V and 6 bases at J, with 13 bases between the two ends. This CDR3 spans 12 amino acids. The CDR3 bases are TGTGCCAGCCCCGGACGGAGGGCTGAAGCTTTCTTT. Its protein product is CASPGRRAEAFF.

This clonotype has only a few counts. The chain links TRBV11-1 to TRBJ2-1; possibly TRBD1 for D (5 bases). The germline V gene encodes CDR1 SGHAT and CDR2 FQDESV (reference sequence). Trimming took off 3 bases at V and 6 bases at J, with 30 bases between the two ends. The CDR3 loop spans 20 amino acids. CDR3 in amino acids: CASSFGRQPTITTGINEQFF. The CDR3 nucleotides are TGTGCCAGCAGCTTTGGACGACAGCCTACCATCACTACAGGAATCAATGAGCAGTTCTTC.

This clonotype was detected a few times. The rearrangement links TRBV27 to TRBJ1-5, with TRBD1 as a possible D gene (6 bases). The V gene's germline CDR1 is MNHEY and CDR2 SMNVEV (reference sequence). This CDR3 spans 15 amino acids. V gave up 1 base and J gave up 3 bases, with 10 bases separating them. The CDR3 is CASSLFTGSNQPQHF. The CDR3 DNA follows: TGTGCCAGCAGTTTATTTACAGGGTCCAATCAGCCCCAGCATTTT.

This clonotype was detected a few times. The rearrangement joins TRBV25-1 to TRBJ2-5; D not certain. This CDR3 comprises 13 residues. V was cut by 2 bases and J by 5 bases, with 9 bases left in between. Germline lookup yields CDR1 MGHDK and CDR2 SYGVNS. The CDR3 loop is CASSEIPGETQYF. CDR3 DNA: TGTGCCAGCAGTGAAATCCCTGGGGAGACCCAGTACTTC.

This clonotype was counted between two and nine times. The chain combines TRBV14 with TRBJ2-7; TRBD2 matches at 13 bases. The CDR3 is 17 amino acids. V lost 2 bases, J lost 7 bases, and 11 bases stayed unmatched. CDR1 and CDR2 (germline): SGHDN, FVKESK. DNA for the CDR3: TGTGCCAGCAGCCAACGATTCGAAGGACTAGCGGGAGTTGAGCAGTACTTC. Amino acids: CASSQRFEGLAGVEQYF.

The rearrangement links TRBV14 to TRBJ1-1, with a possible D match to TRBD1 (6 bases). Germline V gene sequence: CDR1 SGHDN, CDR2 FVKESK. V was trimmed by 4 bases and J by 10 bases, leaving 16 bases between them. CDR3 size: 13 residues. In DNA, the CDR3 is TGTGCCAGCAGCCTCTGGGACAACTCGGGAGCTTTCTTT. It yields the protein CASSLWDNSGAFF.

This clonotype was seen just once. This sequence joins TRBV5-1 and TRBJ2-3; D gene ambiguous. Germline-derived CDR1 and CDR2 are SGHRS and YFSETQ. CDR3 length: 16 residues. Trimming stripped 0 bases from V and 2 bases from J, with 13 bases between. The CDR3 DNA follows: TGCGCCAGCAGCTTGGATGGTAGGCTCCACACAGATACGCAGTATTTT. Translated: CASSLDGRLHTDTQYF.

This clonotype was seen only a few times. This chain connects TRBV7-8 to TRBJ1-4; the D is unclear. The V end was cut by 5 bases, the J end by 8 bases, with 6 bases between. The CDR3 runs 11 residues. From germline, CDR1 is SGHVS and CDR2 FQNEAQ. CDR3 nucleotides: TGTGCCAGCAGCCCCGCCGAAAAACTGTTTTTT. This encodes CASSPAEKLFF.

In its sample, this clonotype was seen a few times. The CDR3: CASSVPGQGTNTEAFF. CDR3 in DNA: TGCGCCAGCAGCGTCCCGGGACAGGGAACGAACACTGAAGCTTTCTTT. The V gene is TRBV5-1, the J gene TRBJ1-1, with 9 nucleotides matching TRBD1. V lost 4 bases to trimming and J lost 1 base; unmatched junction nucleotides: 8. This CDR3 comprises 16 residues. CDR1 and CDR2 from the germline V gene are SGHRS and YFSETQ.

There are a few counts of this clonotype. This CDR3 is CASSASGGFVYEQYF. Here the CDR3 DNA reads TGTGCCAGCAGCGCTAGCGGGGGATTCGTCTACGAGCAGTACTTC. The chain combines TRBV9 with TRBJ2-7; TRBD2 aligns across 10 bases. Germline lookup yields CDR1 SGDLS and CDR2 YYNGEE. This CDR3 has 15 amino acids. Unmatched junction bases numbered 6, after V lost 3 bases and J lost 3 bases.

V is TRBV11-2 and J is TRBJ2-3, with D possibly being TRBD2 (5 bases). Between the trimmed V and J ends, which lost 5 bases and 4 bases, there was a span of 22 bases. This CDR3 has 17 amino acids. Germline V gene data show CDR1 as SGHAT and CDR2 as FQNNGV. CDR3 loop: CASSHGRRQERSDTQYF. The CDR3 DNA follows: TGTGCCAGCAGCCACGGCCGGAGGCAGGAAAGATCAGATACGCAGTATTTT.

As regards this clonotype: Relative to the germline gene, one junction end is altered; a read error may explain this. The chain employs TRBV29-1 and TRBJ1-2; D uncertain. This CDR3 is built from 12 residues. The germline V gene has CDR1 SQVTM and CDR2 ANQGSEA. CDR3 in DNA: TGCAGCGTTCCATCACACCACTACGGCTACACCTTC. It is translated as CSVPSHHYGYTF. Combining the CDR3 with reference TRBV29-1 and TRBJ1-2 gives the whole variable domain SAVISQKPSRDICQRGTSLTIQCQVDSQVTMMFWYRQQPGQSLTLIATANQGSEATYESGFVIDKFPISRPNLTFSTLTVSNMSPEDSSIYLCSVPSHHYGYTFGSGTRLTVV.

The rearrangement uses TRBV28 and TRBJ2-1, with 10 nucleotides matching TRBD1. Unmatched junction bases numbered 6, after V lost 4 bases and J lost 3 bases. Germline loops: CDR1 MDHEN, CDR2 SYDVKM. The CDR3 runs to 16 residues. The CDR3 region is CASSSPDRGGYNEQFF. DNA of the CDR3: TGTGCCAGCAGTTCTCCGGACAGGGGGGGCTACAATGAGCAGTTCTTC.